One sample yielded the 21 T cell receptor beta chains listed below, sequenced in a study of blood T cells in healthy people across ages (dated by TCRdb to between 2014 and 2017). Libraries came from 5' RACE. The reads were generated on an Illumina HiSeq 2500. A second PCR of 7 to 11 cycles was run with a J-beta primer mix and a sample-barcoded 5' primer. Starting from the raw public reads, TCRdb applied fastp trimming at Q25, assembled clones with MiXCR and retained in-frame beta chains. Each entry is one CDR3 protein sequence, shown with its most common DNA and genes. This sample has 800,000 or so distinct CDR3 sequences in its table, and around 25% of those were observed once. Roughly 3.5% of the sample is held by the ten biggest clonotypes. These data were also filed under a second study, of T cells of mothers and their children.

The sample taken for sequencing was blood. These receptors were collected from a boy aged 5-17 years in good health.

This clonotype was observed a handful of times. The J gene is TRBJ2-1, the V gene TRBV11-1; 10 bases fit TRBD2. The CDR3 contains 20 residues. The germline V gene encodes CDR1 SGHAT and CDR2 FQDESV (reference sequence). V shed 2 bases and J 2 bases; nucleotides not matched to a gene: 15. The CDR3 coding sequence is TGTGCCAGCAGCTTATTGGGAAGCGGGGGGGCCCACAGCACCTACAATGAGCAGTTCTTC. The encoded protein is CASSLLGSGGAHSTYNEQFF.

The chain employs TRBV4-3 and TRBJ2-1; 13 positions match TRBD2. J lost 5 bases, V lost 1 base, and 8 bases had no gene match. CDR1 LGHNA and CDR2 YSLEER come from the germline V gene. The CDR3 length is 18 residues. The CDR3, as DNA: TGCGCCAGCAGCCAAGCTGCCGGACTAGCGGGGGACGACAATGAGCAGTTCTTC. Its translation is CASSQAAGLAGDDNEQFF.

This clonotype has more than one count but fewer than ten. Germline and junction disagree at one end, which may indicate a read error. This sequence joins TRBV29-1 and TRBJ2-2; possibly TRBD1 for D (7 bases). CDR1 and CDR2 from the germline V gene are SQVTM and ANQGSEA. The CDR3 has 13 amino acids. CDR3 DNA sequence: TGCAGCTCTTGGGACAGCAACACCGGGGGGCTGTTTTTT. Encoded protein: CSSWDSNTGGLFF.

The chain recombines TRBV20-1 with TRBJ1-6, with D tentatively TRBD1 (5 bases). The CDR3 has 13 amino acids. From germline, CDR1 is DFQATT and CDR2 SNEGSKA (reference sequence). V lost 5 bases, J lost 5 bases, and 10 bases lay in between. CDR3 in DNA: TGCAGTGCTCCGGGACGGAATAATTCACCCCTCCACTTT. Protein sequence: CSAPGRNNSPLHF.

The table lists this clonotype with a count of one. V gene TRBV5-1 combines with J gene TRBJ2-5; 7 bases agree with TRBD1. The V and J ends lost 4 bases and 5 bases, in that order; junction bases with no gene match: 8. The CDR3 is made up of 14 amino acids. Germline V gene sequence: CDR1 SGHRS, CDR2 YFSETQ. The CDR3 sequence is CASSAGGEVETQYF. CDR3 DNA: TGCGCCAGCAGCGCAGGGGGAGAGGTTGAGACCCAGTACTTC.

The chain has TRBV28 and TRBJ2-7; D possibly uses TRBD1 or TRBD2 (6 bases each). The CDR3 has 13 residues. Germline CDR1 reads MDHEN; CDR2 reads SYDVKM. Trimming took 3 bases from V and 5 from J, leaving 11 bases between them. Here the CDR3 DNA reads TGTGCCAGCAGTTTGGGGGGCCCCAACGAGCAGTACTTC. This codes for CASSLGGPNEQYF. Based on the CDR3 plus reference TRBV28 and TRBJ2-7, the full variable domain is DVKVTQSSRYLVKRTGEKVFLECVQDMDHENMFWYRQDPGLGLRLIYFSYDVKMKEKGDIPEGYSVSREKKERFSLILESASTNQTSMYLCASSLGGPNEQYFGPGTRLTVT.

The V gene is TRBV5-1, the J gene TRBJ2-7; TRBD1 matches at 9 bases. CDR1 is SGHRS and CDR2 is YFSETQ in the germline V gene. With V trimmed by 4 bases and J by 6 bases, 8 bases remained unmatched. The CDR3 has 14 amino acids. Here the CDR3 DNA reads TGCGCCAGCAGCCCGGGACAGGGTCCGTCCGAGCAGTACTTC. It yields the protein CASSPGQGPSEQYF.

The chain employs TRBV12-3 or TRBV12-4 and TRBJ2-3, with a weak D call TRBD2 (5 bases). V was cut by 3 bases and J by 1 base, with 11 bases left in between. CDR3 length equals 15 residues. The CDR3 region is CASSFEGAGTDTQYF. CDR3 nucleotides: TGTGCCAGCAGTTTCGAGGGCGCCGGCACAGATACGCAGTATTTT.

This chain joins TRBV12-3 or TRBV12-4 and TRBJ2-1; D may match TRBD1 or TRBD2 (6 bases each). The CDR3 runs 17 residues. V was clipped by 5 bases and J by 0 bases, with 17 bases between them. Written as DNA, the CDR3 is TGTGCCAGCAGTCCAGGGGACTCCTCGAGCTCCTACAATGAGCAGTTCTTC. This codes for CASSPGDSSSSYNEQFF.

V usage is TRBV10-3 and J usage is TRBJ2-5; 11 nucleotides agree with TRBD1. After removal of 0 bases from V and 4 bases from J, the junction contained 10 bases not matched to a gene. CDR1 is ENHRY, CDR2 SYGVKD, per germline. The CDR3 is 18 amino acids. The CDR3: CAISESVGQGVAAETQYF. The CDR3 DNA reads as TGTGCCATCAGTGAGTCAGTGGGACAGGGGGTTGCGGCAGAGACCCAGTACTTC.

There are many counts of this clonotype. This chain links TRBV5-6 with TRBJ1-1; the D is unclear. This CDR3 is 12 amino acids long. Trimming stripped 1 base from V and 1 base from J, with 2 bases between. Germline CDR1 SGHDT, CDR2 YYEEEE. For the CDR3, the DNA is TGTGCCAGCAGCTTGTCGAACACTGAAGCTTTCTTT. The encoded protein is CASSLSNTEAFF.

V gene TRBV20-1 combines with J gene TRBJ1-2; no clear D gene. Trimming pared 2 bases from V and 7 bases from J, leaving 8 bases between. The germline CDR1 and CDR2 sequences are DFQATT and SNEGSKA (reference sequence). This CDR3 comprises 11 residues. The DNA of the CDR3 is TGCAGTGCTAGATACGGGTCTGGCTACACCTTC. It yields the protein CSARYGSGYTF.

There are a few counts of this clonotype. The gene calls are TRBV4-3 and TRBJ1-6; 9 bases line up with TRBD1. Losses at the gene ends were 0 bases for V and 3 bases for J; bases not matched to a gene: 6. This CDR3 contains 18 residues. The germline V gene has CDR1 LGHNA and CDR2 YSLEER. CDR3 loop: CASSQDRRQGVYNSPLHF. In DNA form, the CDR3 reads TGCGCCAGCAGCCAAGATAGAAGACAGGGGGTCTATAATTCACCCCTCCACTTT.

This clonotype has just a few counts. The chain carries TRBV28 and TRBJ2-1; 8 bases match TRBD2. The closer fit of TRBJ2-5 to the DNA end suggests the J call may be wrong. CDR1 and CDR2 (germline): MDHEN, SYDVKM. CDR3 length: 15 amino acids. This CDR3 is CATTGLGVWGETQYF. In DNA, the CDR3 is TGTGCCACCACGGGACTAGGGGTCTGGGGGGAGACCCAGTACTTC.

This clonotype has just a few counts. The CDR3 DNA follows: TGTGCCAGCAGTTTCATGACGTCAAATGAAGCTTTCTTT. Translating it yields CASSFMTSNEAFF. The rearrangement uses TRBV27 and TRBJ1-1, with unresolved D. V lost 3 bases and J 7 bases, leaving 12 bases between the germline ends. The CDR3 has 13 amino acids. Germline V gene lookup returns CDR1 MNHEY and CDR2 SMNVEV (reference sequence).

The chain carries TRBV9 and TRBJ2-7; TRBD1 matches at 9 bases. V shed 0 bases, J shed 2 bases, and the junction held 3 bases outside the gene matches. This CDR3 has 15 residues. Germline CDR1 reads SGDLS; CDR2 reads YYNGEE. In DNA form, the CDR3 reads TGTGCCAGCAGCGTAGGGACAGGGGCCCCCTACGAGCAGTACTTC. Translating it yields CASSVGTGAPYEQYF.

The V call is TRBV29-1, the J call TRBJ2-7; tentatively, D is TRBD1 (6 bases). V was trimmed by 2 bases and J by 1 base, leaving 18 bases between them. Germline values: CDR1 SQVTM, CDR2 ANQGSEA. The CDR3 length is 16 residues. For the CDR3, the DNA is TGCAGCGTTGAACTAGGGGCAGGGGCTGAGTCCTACGAGCAGTACTTC. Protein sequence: CSVELGAGAESYEQYF.

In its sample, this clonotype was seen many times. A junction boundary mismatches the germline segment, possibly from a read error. The CDR3 DNA reads TGTGCTAGCAGCCCGGGACTAGCGGGAAGGTATGAGCAGTTCTTC. The encoded protein is CASSPGLAGRYEQFF. This chain joins TRBV7-7 and TRBJ2-1; 13 nucleotides line up with TRBD2. The CDR3 has 15 amino acids. Germline V CDR1 and CDR2: SSHAT, FNYEAQ (reference sequence).

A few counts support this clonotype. DNA of the CDR3: TGTGCCATCACGGGGAACCCTAGGGGGGTCCTTTACGAGCAGTACTTC. Translated, it gives CAITGNPRGVLYEQYF. The chain uses TRBV10-3 and TRBJ2-5; D is perhaps TRBD1 or TRBD2 (6 bases each). The closer fit of TRBJ2-7 to the DNA end suggests the J call may be wrong. In germline, CDR1 is ENHRY, CDR2 SYGVKD. The CDR3 runs 16 residues.

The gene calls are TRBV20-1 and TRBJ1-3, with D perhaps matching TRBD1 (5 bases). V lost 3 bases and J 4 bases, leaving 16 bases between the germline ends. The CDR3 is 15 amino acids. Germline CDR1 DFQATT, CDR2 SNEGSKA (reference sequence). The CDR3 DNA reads TGCAGTGCTAGGGGGGTTCGAGACCCGGGAAACACCATATATTTT. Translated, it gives CSARGVRDPGNTIYF.

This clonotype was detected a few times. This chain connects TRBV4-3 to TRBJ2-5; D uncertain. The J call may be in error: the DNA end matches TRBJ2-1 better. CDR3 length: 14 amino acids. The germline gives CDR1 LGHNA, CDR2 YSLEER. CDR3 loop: CASSSVGNGNEQFF. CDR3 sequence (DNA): TGCGCCAGCAGCTCAGTGGGAAACGGTAATGAGCAGTTCTTC.